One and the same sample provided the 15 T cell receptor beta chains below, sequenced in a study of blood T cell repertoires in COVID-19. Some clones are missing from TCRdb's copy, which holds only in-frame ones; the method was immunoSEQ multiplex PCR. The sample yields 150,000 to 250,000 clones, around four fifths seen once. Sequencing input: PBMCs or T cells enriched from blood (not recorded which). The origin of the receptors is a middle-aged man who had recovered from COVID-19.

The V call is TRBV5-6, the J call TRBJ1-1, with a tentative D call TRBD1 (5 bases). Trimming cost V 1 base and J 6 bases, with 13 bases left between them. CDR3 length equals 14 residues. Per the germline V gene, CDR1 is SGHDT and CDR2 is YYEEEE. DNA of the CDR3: TGTGCCAGCAGCTTGTGGCAGGTCAGGGCTGAAGCTTTCTTT. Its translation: CASSLWQVRAEAFF.

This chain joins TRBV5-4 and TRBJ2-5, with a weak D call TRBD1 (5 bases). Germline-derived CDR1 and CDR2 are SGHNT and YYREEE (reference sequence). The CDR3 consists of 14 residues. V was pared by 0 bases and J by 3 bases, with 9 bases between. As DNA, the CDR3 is TGTGCCAGCAGCTTGGAGAGCAGGGAAGAGACCCAGTACTTC. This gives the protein CASSLESREETQYF.

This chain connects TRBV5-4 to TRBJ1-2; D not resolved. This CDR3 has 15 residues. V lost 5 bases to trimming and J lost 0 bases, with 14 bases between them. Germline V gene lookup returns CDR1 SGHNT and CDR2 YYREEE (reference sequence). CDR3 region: CASRAGRASNYGYTF. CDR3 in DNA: TGTGCCAGCAGGGCCGGGAGGGCCTCTAACTATGGCTACACCTTC.

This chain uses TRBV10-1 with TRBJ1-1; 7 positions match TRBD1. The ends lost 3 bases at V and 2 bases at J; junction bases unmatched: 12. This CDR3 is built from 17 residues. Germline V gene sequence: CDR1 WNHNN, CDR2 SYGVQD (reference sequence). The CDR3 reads CASSESPMTGFNTEAFF. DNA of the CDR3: TGCGCCAGCAGTGAATCTCCTATGACAGGGTTTAACACTGAAGCTTTCTTT.

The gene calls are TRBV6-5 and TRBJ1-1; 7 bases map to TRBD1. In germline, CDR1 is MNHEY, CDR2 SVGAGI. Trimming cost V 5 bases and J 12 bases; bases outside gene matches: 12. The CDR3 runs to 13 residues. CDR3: CASSTRGQDSTFF. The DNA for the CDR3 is TGTGCCAGCAGTACAAGGGGGCAAGACTCAACTTTCTTT.

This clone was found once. Here the CDR3 reads CASSPPGLKLFF. The DNA of the CDR3 is TGTGCCAGCTCACCACCGGGCCTTAAACTGTTTTTT. This chain joins TRBV18 and TRBJ1-4; D not certain. Trimming left V 0 bases short and J 11 bases short, with 7 bases between. CDR1 and CDR2 (germline): KGHSH, LQKENI. This CDR3 contains 12 residues.

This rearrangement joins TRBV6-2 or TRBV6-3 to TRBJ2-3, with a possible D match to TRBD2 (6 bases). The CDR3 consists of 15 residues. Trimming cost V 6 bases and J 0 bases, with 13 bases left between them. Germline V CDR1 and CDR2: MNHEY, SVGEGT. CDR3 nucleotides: TGTGCCAGCAGCCAACCTAGCGACAGCACAGATACGCAGTATTTT. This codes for CASSQPSDSTDTQYF.

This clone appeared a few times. The CDR3 bases are TGTGCCAGCAGCTTATTGACAGGGATCAACACTGAAGCTTTCTTT. Translating gives CASSLLTGINTEAFF. This rearrangement joins TRBV7-2 to TRBJ1-1; TRBD1 matches at 7 bases. The length of the CDR3 is 15 residues. CDR1 is SGHTA, CDR2 FQGNSA, per germline. V lost 2 bases, J lost 2 bases, and 5 bases stayed unmatched.

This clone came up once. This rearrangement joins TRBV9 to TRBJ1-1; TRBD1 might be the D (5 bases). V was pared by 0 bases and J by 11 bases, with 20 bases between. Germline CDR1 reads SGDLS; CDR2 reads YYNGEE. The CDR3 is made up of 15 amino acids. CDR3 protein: CASSVASVGGGKAFF. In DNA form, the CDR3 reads TGTGCCAGCAGCGTAGCTTCGGTTGGTGGGGGGAAGGCTTTCTTT.

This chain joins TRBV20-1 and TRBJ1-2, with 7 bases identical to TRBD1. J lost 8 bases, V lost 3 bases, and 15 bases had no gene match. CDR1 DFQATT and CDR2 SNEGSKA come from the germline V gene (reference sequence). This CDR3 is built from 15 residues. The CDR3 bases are TGCAGTGCTAGTCCTTTGACAGGGACCCCTTGGGGCTACACCTTC. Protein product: CSASPLTGTPWGYTF.

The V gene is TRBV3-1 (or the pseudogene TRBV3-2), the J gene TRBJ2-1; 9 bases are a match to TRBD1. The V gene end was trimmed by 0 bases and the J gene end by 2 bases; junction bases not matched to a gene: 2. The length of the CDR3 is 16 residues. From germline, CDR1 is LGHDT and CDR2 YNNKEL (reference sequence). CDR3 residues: CASSQDGTGPYNEQFF. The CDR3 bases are TGTGCCAGCAGCCAAGACGGGACAGGGCCCTACAATGAGCAGTTCTTC.

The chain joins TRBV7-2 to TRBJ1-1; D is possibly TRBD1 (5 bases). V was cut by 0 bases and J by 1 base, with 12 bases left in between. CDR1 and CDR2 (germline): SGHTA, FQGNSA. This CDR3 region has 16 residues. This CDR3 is CASSLAPGVGNTEAFF. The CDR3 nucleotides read TGTGCCAGCAGCTTAGCACCGGGGGTGGGGAACACTGAAGCTTTCTTT.

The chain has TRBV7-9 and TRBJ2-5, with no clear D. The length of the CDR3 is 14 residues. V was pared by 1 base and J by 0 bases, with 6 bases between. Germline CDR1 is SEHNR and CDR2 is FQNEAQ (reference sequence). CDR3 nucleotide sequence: TGTGCCAGCAGCTTAGAGACATACCAAGAGACCCAGTACTTC. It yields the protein CASSLETYQETQYF.

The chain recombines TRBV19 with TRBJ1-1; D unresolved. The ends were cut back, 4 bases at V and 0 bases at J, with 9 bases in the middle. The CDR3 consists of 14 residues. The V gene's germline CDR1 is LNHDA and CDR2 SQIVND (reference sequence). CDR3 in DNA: TGTGCCAGTAGTAGGGTCGGGGTGAACACTGAAGCTTTCTTT. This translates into CASSRVGVNTEAFF.

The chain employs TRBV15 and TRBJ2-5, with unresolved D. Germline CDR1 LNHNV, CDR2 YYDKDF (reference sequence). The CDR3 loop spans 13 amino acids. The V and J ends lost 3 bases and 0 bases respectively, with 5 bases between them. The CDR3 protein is CATSSRDQETQYF. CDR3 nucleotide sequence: TGTGCCACCAGCAGCCGAGACCAAGAGACCCAGTACTTC.